A single T cell receptor (beta chain) is shown here with its context. Looked up from germline, CDR1 is LNHDA and CDR2 is SQIVND (reference sequence). CDR3 length: 13 residues. Trimming at V came to 11 bases and at J to 4 bases, leaving 9 bases not matched to a gene. The sample originates from a study of blood T cell repertoires in COVID-19. Across the whole study: The United States, Italy and Spain provided the acute and convalescent COVID-19 samples. Sources were T cells, B-cell-depleted T cells, or PBMCs; the material itself was cDNA or gDNA.

Per the study methods: Nucleated cell counts were estimated from reference gene primer amplification. TCRdb's copy holds only in-frame clones and misses some; the assay was immunoSEQ multiplex PCR. D and trimming come from the DNA, and the V and J calls and clone size come from that table. Seen here are a few hundred thousand clones, 75% to 90% observed once, and the top ten hold approximately 7.6%. Seattle patient enrollment occurred during active infection, with longitudinal follow-up thereafter. V and J are TRBV19 and TRBJ2-5; 8 bases are a match to TRBD2. Sequencing was performed on peripheral blood. The receptor comes from an elderly woman with COVID-19, enrolled during active disease. The CDR3 loop is CASSHSGIETQYF. For the CDR3, the DNA is TGTGCCTCATCGCATAGCGGGATAGAGACCCAGTACTTC.